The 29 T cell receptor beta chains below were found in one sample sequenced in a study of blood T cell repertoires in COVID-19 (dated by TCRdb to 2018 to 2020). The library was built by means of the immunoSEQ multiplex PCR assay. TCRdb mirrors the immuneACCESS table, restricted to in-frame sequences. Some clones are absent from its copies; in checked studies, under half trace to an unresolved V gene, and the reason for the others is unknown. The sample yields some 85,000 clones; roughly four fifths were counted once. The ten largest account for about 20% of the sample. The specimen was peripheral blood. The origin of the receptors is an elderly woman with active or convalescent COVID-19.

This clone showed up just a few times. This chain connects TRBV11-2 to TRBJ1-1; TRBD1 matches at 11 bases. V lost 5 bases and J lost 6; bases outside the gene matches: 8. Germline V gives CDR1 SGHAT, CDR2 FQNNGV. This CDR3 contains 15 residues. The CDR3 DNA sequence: TGTGCCAGCAGCCTAGCGGGACAGGGGGGAGCTGAAGCTTTCTTT. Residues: CASSLAGQGGAEAFF. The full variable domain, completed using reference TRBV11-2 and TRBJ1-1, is EAGVAQSPRYKIIEKRQSVAFWCNPISGHATLYWYQQILGQGPKLLIQFQNNGVVDDSQLPKDRFSAERLKGVDSTLKIQPAKLEDSAVYLCASSLAGQGGAEAFFGQGTRLTVV.

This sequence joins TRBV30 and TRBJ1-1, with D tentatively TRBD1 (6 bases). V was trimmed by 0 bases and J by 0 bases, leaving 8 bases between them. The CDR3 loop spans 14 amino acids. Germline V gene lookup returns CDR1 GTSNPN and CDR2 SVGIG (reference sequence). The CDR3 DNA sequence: TGTGCCTGGAGTGTGGGGGCCATGAACACTGAAGCTTTCTTT. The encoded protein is CAWSVGAMNTEAFF.

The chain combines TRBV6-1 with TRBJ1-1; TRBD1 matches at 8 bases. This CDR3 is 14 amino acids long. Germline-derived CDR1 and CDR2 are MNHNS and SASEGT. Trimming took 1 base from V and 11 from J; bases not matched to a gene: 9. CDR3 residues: CASSEGQGLYEAFF. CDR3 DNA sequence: TGTGCCAGCAGTGAAGGACAGGGGCTGTATGAGGCTTTCTTT.

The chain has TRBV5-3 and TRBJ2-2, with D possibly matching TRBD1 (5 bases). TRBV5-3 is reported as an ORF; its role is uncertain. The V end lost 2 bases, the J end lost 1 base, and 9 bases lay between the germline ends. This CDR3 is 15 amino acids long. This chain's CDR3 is CARSFAQENTGELFF. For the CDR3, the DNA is TGTGCCAGAAGCTTTGCACAGGAGAACACCGGGGAGCTGTTTTTT.

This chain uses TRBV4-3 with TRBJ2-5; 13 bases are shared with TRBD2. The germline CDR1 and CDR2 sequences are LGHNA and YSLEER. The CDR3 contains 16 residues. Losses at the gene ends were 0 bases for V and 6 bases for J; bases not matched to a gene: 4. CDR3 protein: CASSQEMGLAGKTQYF. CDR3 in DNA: TGCGCCAGCAGCCAAGAAATGGGACTAGCGGGGAAGACCCAGTACTTC.

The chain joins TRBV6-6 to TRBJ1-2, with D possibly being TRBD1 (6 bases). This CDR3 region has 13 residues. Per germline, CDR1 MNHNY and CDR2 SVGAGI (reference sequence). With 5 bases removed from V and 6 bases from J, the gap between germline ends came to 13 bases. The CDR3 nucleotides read TGTGCCAGCAGTCTGACAGGCCCACATGGCTACACCTTC. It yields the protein CASSLTGPHGYTF.

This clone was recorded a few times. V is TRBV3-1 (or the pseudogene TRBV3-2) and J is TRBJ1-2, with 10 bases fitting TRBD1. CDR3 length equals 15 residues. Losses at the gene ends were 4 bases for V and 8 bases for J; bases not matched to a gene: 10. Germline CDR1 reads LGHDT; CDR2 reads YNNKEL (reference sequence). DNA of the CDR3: TGTGCCAGCAGCCTAGATGGGGGACAGGGGCGCGGCTACACCTTC. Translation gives CASSLDGGQGRGYTF.

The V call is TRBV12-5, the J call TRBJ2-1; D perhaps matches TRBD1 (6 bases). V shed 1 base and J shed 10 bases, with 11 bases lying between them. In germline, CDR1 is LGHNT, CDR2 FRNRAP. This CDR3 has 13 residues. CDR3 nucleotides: TGTGCTAGTGGTTTGGCGAGAGGGACAGAGCAGTTCTTC. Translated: CASGLARGTEQFF.

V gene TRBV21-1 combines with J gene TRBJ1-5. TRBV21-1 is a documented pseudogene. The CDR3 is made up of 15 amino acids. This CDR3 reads CASSNERRVNQPQHF. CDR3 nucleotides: TGTGCCAGCAGCAATGAACGGAGGGTAAATCAGCCCCAGCATTTT.

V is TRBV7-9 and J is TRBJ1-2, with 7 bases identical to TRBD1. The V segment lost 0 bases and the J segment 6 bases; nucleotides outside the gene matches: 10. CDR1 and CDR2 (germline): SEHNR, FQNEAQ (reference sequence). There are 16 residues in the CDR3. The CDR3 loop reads CASSLATGARIHGYTF. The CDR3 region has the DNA TGTGCCAGCAGCTTAGCCACAGGGGCCCGAATCCATGGCTACACCTTC.

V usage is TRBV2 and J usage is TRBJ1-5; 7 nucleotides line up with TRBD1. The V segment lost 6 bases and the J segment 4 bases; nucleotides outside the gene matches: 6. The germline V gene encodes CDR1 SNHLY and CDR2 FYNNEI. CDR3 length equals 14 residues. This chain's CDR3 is CASRDGTVNQPQHF. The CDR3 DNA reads TGTGCCAGCAGGGATGGGACAGTAAATCAGCCCCAGCATTTT.

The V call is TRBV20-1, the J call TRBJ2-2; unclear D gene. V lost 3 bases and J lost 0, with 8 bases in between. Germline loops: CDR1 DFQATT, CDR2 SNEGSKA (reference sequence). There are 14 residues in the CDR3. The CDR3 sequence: CSASQIANTGELFF. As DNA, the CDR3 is TGCAGTGCTAGTCAGATCGCGAACACCGGGGAGCTGTTTTTT.

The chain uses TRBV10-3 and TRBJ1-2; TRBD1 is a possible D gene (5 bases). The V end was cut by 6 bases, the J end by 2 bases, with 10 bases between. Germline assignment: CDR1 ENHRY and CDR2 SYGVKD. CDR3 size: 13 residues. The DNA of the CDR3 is TGTGCCATCAGCATTGACAGAAACTATGGCTACACCTTC. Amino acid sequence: CAISIDRNYGYTF.

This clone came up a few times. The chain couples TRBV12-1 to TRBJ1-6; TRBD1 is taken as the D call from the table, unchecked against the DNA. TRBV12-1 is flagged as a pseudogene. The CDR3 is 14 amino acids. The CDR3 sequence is CASSFGGGGSPLHF. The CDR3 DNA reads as TGTGCCAGCAGCTTTGGAGGGGGCGGGTCACCCCTCCACTTT.

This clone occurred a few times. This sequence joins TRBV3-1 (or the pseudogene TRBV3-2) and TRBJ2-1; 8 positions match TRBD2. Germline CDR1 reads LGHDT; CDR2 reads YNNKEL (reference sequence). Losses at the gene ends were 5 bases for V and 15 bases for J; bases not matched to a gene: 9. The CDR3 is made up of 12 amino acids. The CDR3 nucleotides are TGTGCCAGCAGCTTAACCGGACTAGCACCGTTCTTC. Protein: CASSLTGLAPFF.

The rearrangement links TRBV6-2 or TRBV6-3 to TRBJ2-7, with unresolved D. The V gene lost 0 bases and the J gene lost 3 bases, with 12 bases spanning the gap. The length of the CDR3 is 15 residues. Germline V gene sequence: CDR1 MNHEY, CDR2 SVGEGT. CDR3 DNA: TGTGCCAGCAGTTACTCGATTCCACAGATCTACGAGCAGTACTTC. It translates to CASSYSIPQIYEQYF.

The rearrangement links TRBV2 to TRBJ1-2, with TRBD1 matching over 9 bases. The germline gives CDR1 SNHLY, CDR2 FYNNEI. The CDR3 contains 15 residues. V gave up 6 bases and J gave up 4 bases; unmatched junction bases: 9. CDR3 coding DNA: TGTGCCAGCAGGGGACAGGGAGCCCCCGCCTATGGCTACACCTTC. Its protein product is CASRGQGAPAYGYTF.

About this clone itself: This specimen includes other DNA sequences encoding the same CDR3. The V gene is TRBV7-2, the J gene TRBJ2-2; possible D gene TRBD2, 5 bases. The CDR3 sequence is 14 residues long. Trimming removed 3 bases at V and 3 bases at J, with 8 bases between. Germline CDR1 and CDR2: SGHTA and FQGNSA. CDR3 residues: CASSFHGDTGELFF. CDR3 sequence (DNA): TGTGCCAGCAGCTTCCACGGGGACACCGGGGAGCTGTTTTTT.

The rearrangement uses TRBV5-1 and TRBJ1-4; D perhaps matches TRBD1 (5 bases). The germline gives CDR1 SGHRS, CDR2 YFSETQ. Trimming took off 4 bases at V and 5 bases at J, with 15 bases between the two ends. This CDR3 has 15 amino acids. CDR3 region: CASSLFQGPNEKLFF. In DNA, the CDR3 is TGCGCCAGCAGCCTGTTCCAGGGCCCGAATGAAAAACTGTTTTTT.

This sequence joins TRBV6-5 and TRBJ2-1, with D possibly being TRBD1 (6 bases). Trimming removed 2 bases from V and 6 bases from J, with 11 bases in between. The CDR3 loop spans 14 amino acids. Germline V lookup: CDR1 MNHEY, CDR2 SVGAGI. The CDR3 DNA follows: TGTGCCAGCAGTTACGGGGGCAGGCGCAATGAGCAGTTCTTC. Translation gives CASSYGGRRNEQFF.

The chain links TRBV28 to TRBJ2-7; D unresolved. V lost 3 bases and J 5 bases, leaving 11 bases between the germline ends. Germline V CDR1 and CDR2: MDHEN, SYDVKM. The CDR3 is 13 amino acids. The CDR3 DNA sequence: TGTGCCAGCAGTTTGGGCCGGATAAACGAGCAGTACTTC. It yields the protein CASSLGRINEQYF. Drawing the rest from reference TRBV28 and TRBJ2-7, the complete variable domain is DVKVTQSSRYLVKRTGEKVFLECVQDMDHENMFWYRQDPGLGLRLIYFSYDVKMKEKGDIPEGYSVSREKKERFSLILESASTNQTSMYLCASSLGRINEQYFGPGTRLTVT.

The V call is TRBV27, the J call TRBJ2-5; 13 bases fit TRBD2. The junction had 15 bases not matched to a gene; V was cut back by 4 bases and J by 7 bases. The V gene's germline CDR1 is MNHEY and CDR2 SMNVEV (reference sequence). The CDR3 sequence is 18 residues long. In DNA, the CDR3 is TGTGCCAGCAGTTCCGGGACTAGCGGGATCTCCTCCCGAGCGACCCAGTACTTC. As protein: CASSSGTSGISSRATQYF.

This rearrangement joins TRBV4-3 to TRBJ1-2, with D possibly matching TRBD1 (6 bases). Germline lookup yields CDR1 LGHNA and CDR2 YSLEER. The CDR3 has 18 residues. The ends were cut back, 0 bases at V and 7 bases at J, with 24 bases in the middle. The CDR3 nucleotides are TGCGCCAGCAGCCAAGATGACGAACTTCCAACAGGGATTAGTGGCTACACCTTC. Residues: CASSQDDELPTGISGYTF.

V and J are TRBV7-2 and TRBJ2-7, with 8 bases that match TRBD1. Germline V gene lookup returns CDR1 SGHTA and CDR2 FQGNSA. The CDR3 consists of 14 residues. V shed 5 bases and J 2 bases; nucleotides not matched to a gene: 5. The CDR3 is CASSHSGGPYEQYF. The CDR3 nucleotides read TGTGCCAGCAGCCACTCAGGGGGCCCCTACGAGCAGTACTTC.

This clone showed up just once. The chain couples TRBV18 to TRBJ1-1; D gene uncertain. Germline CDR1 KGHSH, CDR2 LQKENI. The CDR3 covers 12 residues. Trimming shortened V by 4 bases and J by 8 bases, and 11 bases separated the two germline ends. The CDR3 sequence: CASSLTSQEAFF. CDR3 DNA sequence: TGTGCCAGCTCACTCACCTCCCAGGAAGCTTTCTTT.

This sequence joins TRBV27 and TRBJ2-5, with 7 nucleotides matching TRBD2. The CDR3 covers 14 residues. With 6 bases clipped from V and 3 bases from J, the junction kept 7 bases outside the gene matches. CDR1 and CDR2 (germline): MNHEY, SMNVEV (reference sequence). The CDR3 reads CASRKRDYEETQYF. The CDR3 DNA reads TGTGCCAGCAGGAAAAGGGACTACGAAGAGACCCAGTACTTC.

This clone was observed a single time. The CDR3 sequence is CASSSSGTGDGYTF. DNA for the CDR3: TGTGCCAGCAGTTCCTCCGGGACAGGTGACGGCTACACCTTC. V gene TRBV27 combines with J gene TRBJ1-2; 8 bases are a match to TRBD1. The trim removed 4 bases at V and 8 bases at J, leaving 9 bases unmatched. Germline lookup yields CDR1 MNHEY and CDR2 SMNVEV (reference sequence). This CDR3 region has 14 residues.

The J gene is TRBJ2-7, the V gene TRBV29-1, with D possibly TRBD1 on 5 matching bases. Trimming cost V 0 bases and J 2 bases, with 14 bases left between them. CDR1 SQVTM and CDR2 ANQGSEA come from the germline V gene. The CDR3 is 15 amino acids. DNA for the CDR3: TGCAGCGTTGAAGATACGGCACAGGATGCCTACGAGCAGTACTTC. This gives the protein CSVEDTAQDAYEQYF.

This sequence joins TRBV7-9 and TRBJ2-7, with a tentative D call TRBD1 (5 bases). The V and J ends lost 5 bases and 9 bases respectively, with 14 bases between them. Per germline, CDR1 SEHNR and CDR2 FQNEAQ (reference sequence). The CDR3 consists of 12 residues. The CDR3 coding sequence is TGTGCCAGCAGCACAAGGACACCCTGGCAGTACTTC. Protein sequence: CASSTRTPWQYF.